The TCR beta chain under discussion was sequenced for a study of shared clonotypes between healthy human individuals. Study-wide background: The cohort had a couple of women and three men, ages 18 to 49.

Turning to this clone: Its antigen is as yet unknown.

An even split of each subset's genomic DNA across several immunoSEQ plates was performed. In replicate PCRs of sorted subsets, about 200 ng DNA, about 30,000 T cell genomes, was used. The protocol was immunoSEQ multiplex PCR, while the TCRdb copy is restricted to in-frame clones and leaves out a portion. The table shows 800,000 to 1,200,000 clones, with around 78% occurring only once. Notes on the study in general: The study sampled only blood, and tissue repertoires likely differ.

The CDR3 loop spans 12 amino acids. CDR1 is LNHNV and CDR2 is YYDKDF in the germline V gene (reference sequence). The V end was cut by 0 bases, the J end by 13 bases, with 10 bases between. The sequenced sample was memory CD4+ T cells from PBMCs. Subset denoted: CD45RA-negative fraction. The chain recombines TRBV15 with TRBJ2-4; D is undetermined. The sequence was obtained from a man between 18 and 35 years old in good health. Some clones in this sample may be carry-over from other donors' samples. As DNA, the CDR3 is TGTGCCACCAGCAGAGATCTGACTCGACAGTACTTC. It encodes CATSRDLTRQYF.